What follows is one T cell receptor beta chain and its context. This clone was found a few times. The antigen it recognizes is unknown. No much larger clone exists at a distance of one base, and base qualities are not known. The data are from a study of blood T cell repertoires in COVID-19 (dated by TCRdb to the early 2020s). Looking at the study overall: Samples covering the acute and convalescent phases of COVID-19 were provided by collaborators in the United States, Italy and Spain. The samples were drawn from two sources: the first 160 participants of the ongoing ImmuneRACE study, and approximately 1,300 subjects contributed by 6 global collaborators. The repertoires were made available in a free public database intended to serve as a resource for research on the immune response to SARS-CoV-2. The material from the prospective study consisted of cDNA or gDNA derived from T cells, B-cell-depleted T cells, or PBMCs. Where HLA class I and class II types were available, the types were taken from metadata supplied by the sample provider, not from assay-based typing. Deeply sampled blood TCRbeta repertoires from subjects exposed to, actively infected with, or recovered from COVID-19 were included in the dataset. A de-identified subject ID, COVID-19 status, age in years and sex were almost always included in the sample metadata. Study-level results and caveats: Clinical and demographic metadata were provided uncurated, with the amount varying by source and participant.

The collaborating institutions used their own protocols to collect whole blood in K2EDTA tubes. For TCRbeta analysis, collaborators shipped samples as frozen whole blood, isolated PBMCs, or DNA extracted from either of those sample types. TCRbeta CDR3 regions were amplified from genomic DNA using the immunoSEQ Assay, a bias-controlled multiplex PCR. Regarding the original processing steps: Within the assay, amplification of reference gene primers was used to estimate how many nucleated cells each sample contained. To quantify the absolute abundance of each unique TCRbeta CDR3 rearrangement, sequence reads were collapsed and filtered. Productive Simpson clonality was computed per sample as the square root of Simpson's diversity index over productive rearrangements. TCRdb retrieved this table from immuneACCESS and kept in-frame rearrangements only. Not all clones are present; in checked studies, unresolved V genes account for under half, and no reason is known for the remainder. That table supplies the V and J calls and clone size; D and trimming were determined from the DNA. The sample profile shows about 120,000 clones; about 88% of them were found once. The top ten constitute roughly 1.1% of the sample.

V is cut by 6 bases and J by 4 bases, and the space between the germline ends is 23 bases. Reading the germline V gene gives CDR1 MNHEY and CDR2 SVGEGT. Reading from cysteine to phenylalanine, the CDR3 counts 17 amino acids. Of all the DNA, just the CDR3 is kept, 51 bases in frame from base 1. This TCR derives from a woman aged 80 or over with acute or convalescent COVID-19. Recombination linked TRBV6-2 or TRBV6-3 to TRBJ2-3; possibly the D gene is TRBD1, per 6 matching bases. Sequencing was done on a sample of peripheral blood. The bases read TGTGCCAGCAGACCTATACAGGGCCCCTCTAGTGCAGATACGCAGTATTTT. The resulting protein is CASRPIQGPSSADTQYF.